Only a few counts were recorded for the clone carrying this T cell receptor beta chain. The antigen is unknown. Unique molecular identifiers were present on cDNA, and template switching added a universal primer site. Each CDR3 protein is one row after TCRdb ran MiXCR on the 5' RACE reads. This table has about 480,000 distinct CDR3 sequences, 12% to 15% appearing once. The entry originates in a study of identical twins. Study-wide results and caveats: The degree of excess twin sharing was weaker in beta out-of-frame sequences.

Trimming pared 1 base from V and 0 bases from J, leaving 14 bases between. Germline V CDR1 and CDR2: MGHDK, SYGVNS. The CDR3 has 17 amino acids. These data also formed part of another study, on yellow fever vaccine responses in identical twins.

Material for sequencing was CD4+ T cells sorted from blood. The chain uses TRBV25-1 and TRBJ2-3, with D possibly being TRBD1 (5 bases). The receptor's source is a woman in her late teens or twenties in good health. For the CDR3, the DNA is TGTGCCAGCAGTGAATGGGCTAGTGGGGCTAGCACAGATACGCAGTATTTT. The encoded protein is CASSEWASGASTDTQYF.